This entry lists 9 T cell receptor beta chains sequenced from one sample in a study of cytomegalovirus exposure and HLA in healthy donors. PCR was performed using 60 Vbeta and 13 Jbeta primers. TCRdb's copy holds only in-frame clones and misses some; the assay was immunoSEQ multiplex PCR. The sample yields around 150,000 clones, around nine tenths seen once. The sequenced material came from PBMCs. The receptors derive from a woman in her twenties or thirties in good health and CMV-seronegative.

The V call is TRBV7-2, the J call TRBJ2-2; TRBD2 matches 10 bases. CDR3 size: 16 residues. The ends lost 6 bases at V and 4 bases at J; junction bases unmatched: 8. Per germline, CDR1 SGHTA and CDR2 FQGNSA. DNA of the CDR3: TGTGCCAGCAGAGAACTAGCGGGGCTGGGCACCGGGGAGCTGTTTTTT. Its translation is CASRELAGLGTGELFF. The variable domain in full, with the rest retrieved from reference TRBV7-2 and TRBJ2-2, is GAGVSQSPSNKVTEKGKDVELRCDPISGHTALYWYRQSLGQGLEFLIYFQGNSAPDKSGLPSDRFSAERTGGSVSTLTIQRTQQEDSAVYLCASRELAGLGTGELFFGEGSRLTVL.

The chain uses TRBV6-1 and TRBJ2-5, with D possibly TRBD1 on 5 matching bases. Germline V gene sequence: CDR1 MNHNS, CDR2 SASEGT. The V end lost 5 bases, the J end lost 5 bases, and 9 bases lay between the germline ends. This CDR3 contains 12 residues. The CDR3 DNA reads TGTGCCAGCAGTCCACACAGGGAGACCCAGTACTTC. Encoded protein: CASSPHRETQYF.

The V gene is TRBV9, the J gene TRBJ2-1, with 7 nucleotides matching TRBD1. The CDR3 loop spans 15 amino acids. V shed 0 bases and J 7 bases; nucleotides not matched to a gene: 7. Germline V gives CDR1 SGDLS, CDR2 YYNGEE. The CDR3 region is CASSVGHRGGNEQFF. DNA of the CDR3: TGTGCCAGCAGCGTAGGTCACAGGGGCGGGAATGAGCAGTTCTTC.

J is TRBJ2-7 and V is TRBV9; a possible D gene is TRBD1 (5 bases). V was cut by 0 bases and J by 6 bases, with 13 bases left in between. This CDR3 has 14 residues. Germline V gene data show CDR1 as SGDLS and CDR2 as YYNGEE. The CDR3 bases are TGTGCCAGCAGCGTAGAAAGGGGAAGGGGCGAGCAGTACTTC. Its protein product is CASSVERGRGEQYF.

The DNA for the CDR3 is TGTGCCACCAGCTTAGCTGTAAGCTCCTACAATGAGCAGTTCTTC. Its translation is CATSLAVSSYNEQFF. The rearrangement uses TRBV15 and TRBJ2-1; no definite D call. Trimming stripped 5 bases from V and 0 bases from J, with 11 bases between. Germline CDR1 and CDR2: LNHNV and YYDKDF (reference sequence). CDR3 length: 15 residues.

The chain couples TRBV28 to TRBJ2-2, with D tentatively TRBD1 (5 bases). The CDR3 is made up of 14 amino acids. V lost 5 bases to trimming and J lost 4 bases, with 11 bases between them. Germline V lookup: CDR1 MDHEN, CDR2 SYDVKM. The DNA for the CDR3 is TGTGCCAGCAGTGTTCCAGGGTTCACCGGGGAGCTGTTTTTT. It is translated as CASSVPGFTGELFF.

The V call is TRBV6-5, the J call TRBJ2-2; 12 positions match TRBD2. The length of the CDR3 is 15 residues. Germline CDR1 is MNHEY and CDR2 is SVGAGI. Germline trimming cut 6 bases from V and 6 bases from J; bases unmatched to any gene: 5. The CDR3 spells CASRRRTSGAGELFF. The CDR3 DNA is TGTGCCAGCAGACGACGGACTAGCGGGGCCGGGGAGCTGTTTTTT.

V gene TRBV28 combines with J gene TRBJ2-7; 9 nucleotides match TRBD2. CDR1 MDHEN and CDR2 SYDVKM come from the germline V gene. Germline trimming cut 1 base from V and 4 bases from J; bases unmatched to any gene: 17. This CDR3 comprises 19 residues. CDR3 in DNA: TGTGCCAGCAGTTTATTGGCCCCACTTCGGCGGGAGGGTCGTTACGAGCAGTACTTC. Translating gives CASSLLAPLRREGRYEQYF.

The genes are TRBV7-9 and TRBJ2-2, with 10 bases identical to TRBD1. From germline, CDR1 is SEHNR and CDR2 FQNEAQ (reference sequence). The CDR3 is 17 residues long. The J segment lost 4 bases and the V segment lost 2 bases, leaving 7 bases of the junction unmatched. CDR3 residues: CASSLLEGQGSTGELFF. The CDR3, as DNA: TGTGCCAGCAGCTTATTAGAGGGACAGGGGAGCACCGGGGAGCTGTTTTTT.